Each of the 23 T cell receptor beta chains below was sequenced from the same sample in a study of T cell repertoires in cytomegalovirus infection. Each CDR3 protein gets one entry after TCRdb re-called the reads with MiXCR. The table lists 150,000 to 200,000 distinct CDR3 sequences, over 25% of them singletons. The sample was PBMCs. These receptors were obtained from a human donor in good health (CMV status not recorded). Some clones in this sample may be carry-over from other donors' samples.

This clonotype has more than one count but fewer than ten. The CDR3 here is CASRRETEAFF. In nucleotides, the CDR3 is TGTGCCAGCAGGCGGGAAACTGAAGCTTTCTTT. V usage is TRBV6-2 or TRBV6-3 and J usage is TRBJ1-1; no clear D. Deletions cut 6 bases from V and 5 bases from J, with 7 bases between. The CDR3 runs 11 residues. In germline, CDR1 is MNHEY, CDR2 SVGEGT.

In this sample, this clonotype turned up a few times. The chain links TRBV19 to TRBJ1-6, with D possibly being TRBD1 (6 bases). The germline CDR1 and CDR2 sequences are LNHDA and SQIVND (reference sequence). V was cut by 4 bases and J by 10 bases, with 17 bases left in between. This CDR3 is built from 15 residues. CDR3 loop: CASSTSQTGGSPLHF. In nucleotides, the CDR3 is TGTGCCAGTAGTACCTCCCAGACAGGAGGATCACCCCTCCACTTT.

The genes are TRBV27 and TRBJ1-6; no firm D call. V dropped 6 bases and J dropped 0 bases, with 3 bases sitting between them. CDR1 and CDR2 (germline): MNHEY, SMNVEV (reference sequence). CDR3 length equals 13 residues. Here the CDR3 DNA reads TGTGCCAGCAGGGTCTCCTATAATTCACCCCTCCACTTT. This codes for CASRVSYNSPLHF.

This clonotype was detected only a few times. The rearrangement uses TRBV29-1 and TRBJ1-3; possible D gene TRBD1, 5 bases. Per germline, CDR1 SQVTM and CDR2 ANQGSEA. The V end was cut by 1 base, the J end by 3 bases, with 10 bases between. The CDR3 covers 14 residues. CDR3 region: CSVEGGAGGNTIYF. The CDR3 DNA reads TGCAGCGTTGAAGGAGGGGCGGGTGGAAACACCATATATTTT.

The chain is built from TRBV12-3 or TRBV12-4 and TRBJ2-7; D not resolved. V lost 3 bases and J lost 2, with 11 bases in between. The CDR3 totals 14 residues. The CDR3 is CASSFWATTYEQYF. CDR3 nucleotides: TGTGCCAGCAGTTTTTGGGCTACCACCTACGAGCAGTACTTC.

There are a few counts of this clonotype. The CDR3 region is CASSYSSNQPQHF. The CDR3 DNA follows: TGTGCCAGCAGTTATTCGAGCAATCAGCCCCAGCATTTT. The J gene is TRBJ1-5, the V gene TRBV6-5; D not certain. V lost 3 bases to trimming and J lost 1 base, with 4 bases between them. This CDR3 comprises 13 residues. Per germline, CDR1 MNHEY and CDR2 SVGAGI.

The rearrangement joins TRBV20-1 to TRBJ2-7, with 10 bases that match TRBD1. The junction had 7 bases not matched to a gene; V was cut back by 6 bases and J by 5 bases. The germline gives CDR1 DFQATT, CDR2 SNEGSKA (reference sequence). This CDR3 contains 13 residues. The CDR3 coding sequence is TGCAGTGCACTCCGGGACAGGGGTAACGAGCAGTACTTC. This encodes CSALRDRGNEQYF.

This chain connects TRBV4-1 to TRBJ2-2, with no clear D. Trimming pared 1 base from V and 6 bases from J, leaving 15 bases between. CDR3 length: 16 residues. Germline-derived CDR1 and CDR2 are MGHRA and YSYEKL. The CDR3: CASSQGLGSGAGELFF. The CDR3 DNA sequence: TGCGCCAGCAGCCAAGGCTTGGGCAGTGGCGCCGGGGAGCTGTTTTTT.

The chain joins TRBV20-1 to TRBJ1-1; no clear D gene. The CDR3 has 12 residues. Germline V lookup: CDR1 DFQATT, CDR2 SNEGSKA (reference sequence). V shed 5 bases and J shed 7 bases, with 14 bases lying between them. Here the CDR3 reads CSAPPGVGEAFF. CDR3 DNA sequence: TGCAGTGCTCCCCCCGGGGTGGGTGAAGCTTTCTTT.

V is TRBV12-3 or TRBV12-4 and J is TRBJ2-7; possibly TRBD1 for D (6 bases). This CDR3 has 14 amino acids. V shed 4 bases and J shed 6 bases, with 16 bases lying between them. CDR3 in DNA: TGTGCCAGCAGTTCGGCCGAACACAGGGTCGAGCAGTACTTC. Protein sequence: CASSSAEHRVEQYF.

There are many counts of this clonotype. The CDR3: CASSPTQGGYGYTF. CDR3 coding DNA: TGTGCCAGCAGCCCTACACAGGGGGGGTATGGCTACACCTTC. This rearrangement joins TRBV7-2 to TRBJ1-2; 8 bases match TRBD1. This CDR3 comprises 14 residues. V shed 5 bases, J shed 5 bases, and the junction held 7 bases outside the gene matches. Germline assignment: CDR1 SGHTA and CDR2 FQGNSA.

The chain combines TRBV20-1 with TRBJ1-1; 8 bases agree with TRBD1. From germline, CDR1 is DFQATT and CDR2 SNEGSKA (reference sequence). CDR3 length equals 13 residues. Trimming at V came to 6 bases and at J to 3 bases, leaving 6 bases not matched to a gene. In DNA form, the CDR3 reads TGCAGTGCCAACAGGGGGTTAGACACTGAAGCTTTCTTT. Residues: CSANRGLDTEAFF.

This clonotype was seen at least ten times. The chain joins TRBV7-2 to TRBJ2-7, with a tentative D call TRBD2 (6 bases). The V and J ends lost 5 bases and 3 bases respectively, with 14 bases between them. The CDR3 is made up of 14 amino acids. Germline V gene lookup returns CDR1 SGHTA and CDR2 FQGNSA. The CDR3 loop is CASSPGRDFYEQYF. Here the CDR3 DNA reads TGTGCCAGCAGCCCTGGACGGGACTTCTACGAGCAGTACTTC.

The J gene is TRBJ1-1, the V gene TRBV6-2 or TRBV6-3; 7 bases are shared with TRBD1. The V and J ends lost 2 bases and 5 bases, in that order; junction bases with no gene match: 8. This CDR3 comprises 15 residues. In germline, CDR1 is MNHEY, CDR2 SVGEGT. The CDR3 DNA follows: TGTGCCAGCAGTTACCCCAGACAGGGTGAAACTGAAGCTTTCTTT. As protein: CASSYPRQGETEAFF.

This sequence joins TRBV7-2 and TRBJ2-1, with TRBD2 as a possible D gene (7 bases). Germline V lookup: CDR1 SGHTA, CDR2 FQGNSA. V gave up 6 bases and J gave up 10 bases, with 13 bases separating them. The CDR3 loop spans 12 amino acids. The CDR3, as DNA: TGTGCCAGCAGTGATTGGGGGGGCGAGCAGTTCTTC. Amino acid sequence: CASSDWGGEQFF.

The chain recombines TRBV9 with TRBJ2-3; 13 bases align to TRBD2. After removal of 0 bases from V and 4 bases from J, the junction contained 2 bases not matched to a gene. Germline-derived CDR1 and CDR2 are SGDLS and YYNGEE. The CDR3 is 16 residues long. CDR3 in amino acids: CASSVEGTSGADTQYF. The CDR3 DNA sequence: TGTGCCAGCAGCGTAGAGGGGACTAGCGGGGCAGATACGCAGTATTTT.

J is TRBJ1-2 and V is TRBV4-3; tentatively, D is TRBD1 (6 bases). Germline-derived CDR1 and CDR2 are LGHNA and YSLEER. V lost 4 bases and J 4 bases, leaving 16 bases between the germline ends. The CDR3 contains 15 residues. CDR3 residues: CASSRTDGGSYGYTF. DNA of the CDR3: TGCGCCAGCAGCCGAACGGATGGGGGCTCCTATGGCTACACCTTC.

V and J are TRBV9 and TRBJ1-1; D not resolved. CDR1 is SGDLS and CDR2 is YYNGEE in the germline V gene. The CDR3 sequence is 14 residues long. V was pared by 0 bases and J by 0 bases, with 6 bases between. The CDR3 spells CASSVGGMNTEAFF. The CDR3 region has the DNA TGTGCCAGCAGCGTAGGAGGAATGAACACTGAAGCTTTCTTT.

The rearrangement links TRBV20-1 to TRBJ2-7; D perhaps matches TRBD1 (6 bases). CDR1 DFQATT and CDR2 SNEGSKA come from the germline V gene (reference sequence). CDR3 size: 13 residues. Trimming took 6 bases from V and 4 from J, leaving 16 bases between them. The CDR3 nucleotides are TGCAGTGCGCCAGGGGCGGACCGGTACGAGCAGTACTTC. Translating it yields CSAPGADRYEQYF.

The chain employs TRBV12-3 or TRBV12-4 and TRBJ1-5; possibly TRBD1 for D (6 bases). The length of the CDR3 is 14 residues. Trimming stripped 5 bases from V and 6 bases from J, with 14 bases between. The CDR3 sequence: CASSSTGFGQPQHF. Here the CDR3 DNA reads TGTGCCAGCAGTAGTACAGGGTTCGGTCAGCCCCAGCATTTT.

This clonotype was picked up many times. The chain links TRBV7-2 to TRBJ2-1; TRBD2 matches 14 bases. Per germline, CDR1 SGHTA and CDR2 FQGNSA. The V and J ends lost 4 bases and 6 bases, in that order; junction bases with no gene match: 2. This CDR3 is 15 amino acids long. The CDR3, as DNA: TGTGCCAGCAGCTCGGGACTAGCGGGGGTCAATGAGCAGTTCTTC. It encodes CASSSGLAGVNEQFF.

This clonotype was detected a few times. V usage is TRBV20-1 and J usage is TRBJ2-7; TRBD1 or TRBD2 may be the D gene (5 bases each). Deletions cut 5 bases from V and 0 bases from J, with 17 bases between. The germline V gene encodes CDR1 DFQATT and CDR2 SNEGSKA (reference sequence). The CDR3 length is 15 residues. The CDR3 here is CSALGPAASSYEQYF. CDR3 nucleotide sequence: TGCAGTGCTCTGGGACCAGCGGCAAGCTCCTACGAGCAGTACTTC.

This clonotype has ten or more counts. CDR3 region: CASSLMREGYTF. CDR3 coding DNA: TGTGCCAGCAGCTTGATGAGGGAGGGCTACACCTTC. This chain connects TRBV7-2 to TRBJ1-2; D is unclear. Germline CDR1 is SGHTA and CDR2 is FQGNSA. The V end lost 3 bases, the J end lost 8 bases, and 10 bases lay between the germline ends. The CDR3 totals 12 residues.